This T cell receptor beta chain comes out of a study of response to subunit inactivated influenza vaccine. Regarding the study as a whole: There was a suggestion from the authors that each seasonal influenza vaccination recruits few new T cells.

In this sample, this clonotype turned up a few times. Its antigen is undetermined. In TCRdb, the RT-PCR reads were re-called with MiXCR into one record per CDR3 protein. In the table there are about 780,000 distinct CDR3 sequences, under 20% of which are singletons. V lost 1 base, J lost 4 bases, and 4 bases lay in between. The CDR3 contains 12 residues. Germline lookup yields CDR1 SGHDN and CDR2 FVKESK. This chain uses TRBV14 with TRBJ1-2; D is unresolved. Sample: PBMCs from blood, taken around 5 days after vaccination. The TCR comes from a man aged 50 to 59 who received an inactivated influenza vaccine. The CDR3 spells CASSQAFYGYTF. As DNA, the CDR3 is TGTGCCAGCAGCCAAGCCTTCTATGGCTACACCTTC.